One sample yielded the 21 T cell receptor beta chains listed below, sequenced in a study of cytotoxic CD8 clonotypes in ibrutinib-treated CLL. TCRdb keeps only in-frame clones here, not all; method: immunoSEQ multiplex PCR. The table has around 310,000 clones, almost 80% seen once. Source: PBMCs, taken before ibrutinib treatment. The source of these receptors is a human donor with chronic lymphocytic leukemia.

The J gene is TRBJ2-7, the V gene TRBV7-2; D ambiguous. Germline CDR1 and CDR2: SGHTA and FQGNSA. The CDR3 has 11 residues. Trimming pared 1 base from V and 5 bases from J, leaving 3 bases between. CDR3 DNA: TGTGCCAGCAGCTTAGTCCACGAGCAGTACTTC. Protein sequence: CASSLVHEQYF. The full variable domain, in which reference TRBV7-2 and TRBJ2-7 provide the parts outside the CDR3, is GAGVSQSPSNKVTEKGKDVELRCDPISGHTALYWYRQSLGQGLEFLIYFQGNSAPDKSGLPSDRFSAERTGGSVSTLTIQRTQQEDSAVYLCASSLVHEQYFGPGTRLTVT.

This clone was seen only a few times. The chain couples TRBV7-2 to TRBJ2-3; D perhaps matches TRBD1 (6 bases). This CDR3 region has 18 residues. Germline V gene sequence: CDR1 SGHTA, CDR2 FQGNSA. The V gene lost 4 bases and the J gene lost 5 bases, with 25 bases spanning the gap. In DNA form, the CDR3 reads TGTGCCAGCAGCTCCCCCTTTACAGGGATCGACCTCGGAGATACGCAGTATTTT. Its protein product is CASSSPFTGIDLGDTQYF.

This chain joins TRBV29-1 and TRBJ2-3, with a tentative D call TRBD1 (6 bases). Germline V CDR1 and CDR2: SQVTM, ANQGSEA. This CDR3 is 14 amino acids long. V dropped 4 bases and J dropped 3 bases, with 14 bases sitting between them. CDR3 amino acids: CSVGQGIATDTQYF. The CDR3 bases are TGCAGCGTTGGGCAGGGGATCGCTACAGATACGCAGTATTTT.

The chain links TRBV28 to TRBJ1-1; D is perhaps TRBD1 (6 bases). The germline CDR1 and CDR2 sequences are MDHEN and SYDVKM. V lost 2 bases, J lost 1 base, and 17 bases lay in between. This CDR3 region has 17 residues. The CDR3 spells CASSLLQGSGGNTEAFF. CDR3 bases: TGTGCCAGCAGTTTACTCCAGGGGAGTGGAGGGAACACTGAAGCTTTCTTT.

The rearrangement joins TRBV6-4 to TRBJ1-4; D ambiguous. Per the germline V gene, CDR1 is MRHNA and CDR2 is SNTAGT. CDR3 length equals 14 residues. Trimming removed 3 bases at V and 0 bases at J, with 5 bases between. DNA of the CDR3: TGTGCCAGCAGTGAGACCTCAACTAATGAAAAACTGTTTTTT. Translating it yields CASSETSTNEKLFF.

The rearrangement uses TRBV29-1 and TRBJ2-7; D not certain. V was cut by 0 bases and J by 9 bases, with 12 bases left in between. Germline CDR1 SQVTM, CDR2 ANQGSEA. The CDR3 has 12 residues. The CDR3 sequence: CSVEDRGWGQYF. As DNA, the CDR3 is TGCAGCGTTGAAGATCGCGGTTGGGGGCAGTACTTC.

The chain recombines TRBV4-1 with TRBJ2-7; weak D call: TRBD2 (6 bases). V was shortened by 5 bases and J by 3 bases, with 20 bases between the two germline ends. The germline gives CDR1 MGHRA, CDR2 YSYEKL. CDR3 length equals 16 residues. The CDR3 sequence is CASSFRVGRGVYEQYF. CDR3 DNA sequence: TGCGCCAGCAGCTTTCGGGTCGGGAGAGGAGTCTACGAGCAGTACTTC.

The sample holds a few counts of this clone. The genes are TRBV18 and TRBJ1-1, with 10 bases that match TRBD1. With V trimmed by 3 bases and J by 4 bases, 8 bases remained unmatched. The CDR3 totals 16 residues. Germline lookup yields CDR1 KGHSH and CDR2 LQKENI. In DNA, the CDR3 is TGTGCCAGCTCACCGCGACAGGGGGCAGGTAGCACTGAAGCTTTCTTT. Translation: CASSPRQGAGSTEAFF.

The CDR3 is CASSILFGQQQFF. CDR3 nucleotide sequence: TGTGCCAGTAGTATACTTTTCGGGCAGCAGCAGTTCTTC. The chain has TRBV19 and TRBJ2-1, with D unresolved. CDR3 length equals 13 residues. V lost 2 bases to trimming and J lost 11 bases, with 13 bases between them. Germline CDR1 is LNHDA and CDR2 is SQIVND (reference sequence).

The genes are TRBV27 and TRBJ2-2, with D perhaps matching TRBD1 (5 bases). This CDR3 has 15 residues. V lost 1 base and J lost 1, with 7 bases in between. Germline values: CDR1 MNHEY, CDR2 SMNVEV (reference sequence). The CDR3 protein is CASSLLQGNTGELFF. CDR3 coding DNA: TGTGCCAGCAGTTTATTGCAGGGGAACACCGGGGAGCTGTTTTTT.

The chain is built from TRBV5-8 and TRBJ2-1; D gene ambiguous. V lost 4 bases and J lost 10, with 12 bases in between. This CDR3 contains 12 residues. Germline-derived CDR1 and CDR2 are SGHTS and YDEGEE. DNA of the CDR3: TGTGCCAGCAGCACCTCATTTAGGGAGCAGTTCTTC. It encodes CASSTSFREQFF.

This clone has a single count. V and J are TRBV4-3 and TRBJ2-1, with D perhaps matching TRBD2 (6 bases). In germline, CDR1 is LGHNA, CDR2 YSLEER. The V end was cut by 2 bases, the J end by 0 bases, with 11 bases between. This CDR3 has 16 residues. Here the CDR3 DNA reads TGCGCCAGCAGCCAATCCCGGGGGAGCTCCTACAATGAGCAGTTCTTC. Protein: CASSQSRGSSYNEQFF.

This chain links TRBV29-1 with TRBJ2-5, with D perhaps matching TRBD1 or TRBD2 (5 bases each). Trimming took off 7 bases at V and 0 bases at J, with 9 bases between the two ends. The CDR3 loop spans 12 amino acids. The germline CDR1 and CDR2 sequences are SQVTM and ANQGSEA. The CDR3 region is CSAGTDQETQYF. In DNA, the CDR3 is TGCAGCGCTGGGACGGACCAAGAGACCCAGTACTTC. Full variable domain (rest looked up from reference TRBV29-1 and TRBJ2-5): SAVISQKPSRDICQRGTSLTIQCQVDSQVTMMFWYRQQPGQSLTLIATANQGSEATYESGFVIDKFPISRPNLTFSTLTVSNMSPEDSSIYLCSAGTDQETQYFGPGTRLLVL.

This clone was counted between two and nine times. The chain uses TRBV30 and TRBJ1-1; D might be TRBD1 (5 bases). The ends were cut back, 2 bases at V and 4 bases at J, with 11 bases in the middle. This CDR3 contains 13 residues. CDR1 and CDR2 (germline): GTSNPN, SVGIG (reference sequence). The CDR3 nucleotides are TGTGCCTGGAGTCACGGGGGTGTCACTGAAGCTTTCTTT. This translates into CAWSHGGVTEAFF.

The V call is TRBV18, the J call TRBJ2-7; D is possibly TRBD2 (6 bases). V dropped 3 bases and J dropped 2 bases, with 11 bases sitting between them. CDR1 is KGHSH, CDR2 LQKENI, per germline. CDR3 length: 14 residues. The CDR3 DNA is TGTGCCAGCTCACCTGGTCGGGAGCCCTACGAGCAGTACTTC. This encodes CASSPGREPYEQYF.

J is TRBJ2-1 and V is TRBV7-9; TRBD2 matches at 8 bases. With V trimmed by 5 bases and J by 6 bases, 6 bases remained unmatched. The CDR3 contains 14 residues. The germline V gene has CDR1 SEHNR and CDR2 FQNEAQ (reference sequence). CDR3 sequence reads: CASSVSGKGNEQFF. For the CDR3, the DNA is TGTGCCAGCAGCGTTAGCGGGAAAGGCAATGAGCAGTTCTTC.

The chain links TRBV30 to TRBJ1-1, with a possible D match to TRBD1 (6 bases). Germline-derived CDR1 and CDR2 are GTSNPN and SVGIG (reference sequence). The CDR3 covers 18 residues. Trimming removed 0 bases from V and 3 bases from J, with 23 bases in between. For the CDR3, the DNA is TGTGCCTGGAGTGTACTAGGACAGCTCGCGGTATCGTACACTGAAGCTTTCTTT. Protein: CAWSVLGQLAVSYTEAFF.

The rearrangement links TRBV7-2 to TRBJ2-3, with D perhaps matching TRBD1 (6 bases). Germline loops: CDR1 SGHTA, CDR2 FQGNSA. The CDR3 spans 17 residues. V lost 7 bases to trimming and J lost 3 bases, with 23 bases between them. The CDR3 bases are TGTGCCAGCAACCAAGAAACAGGGTGGGGCTTTACAGATACGCAGTATTTT. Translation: CASNQETGWGFTDTQYF.

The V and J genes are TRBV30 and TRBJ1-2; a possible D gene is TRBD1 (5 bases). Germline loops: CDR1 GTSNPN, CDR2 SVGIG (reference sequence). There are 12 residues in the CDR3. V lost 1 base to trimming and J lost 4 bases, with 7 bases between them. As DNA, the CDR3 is TGTGCCTGGAGTGAGGGGACCTATGGCTACACCTTC. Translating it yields CAWSEGTYGYTF.

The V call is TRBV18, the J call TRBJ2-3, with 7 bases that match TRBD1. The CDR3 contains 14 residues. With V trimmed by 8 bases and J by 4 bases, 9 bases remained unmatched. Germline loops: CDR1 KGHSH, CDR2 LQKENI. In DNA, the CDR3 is TGTGCCAGCGCTCCCACAGGGGATGCAGATACGCAGTATTTT. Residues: CASAPTGDADTQYF.

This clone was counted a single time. CDR3 protein: CASGIPPEDRPYEQYF. The CDR3 nucleotides are TGTGCTAGTGGTATACCACCCGAGGACAGACCCTACGAGCAGTACTTC. The rearrangement joins TRBV12-5 to TRBJ2-7; a weak D match, TRBD1 (6 bases). CDR1 LGHNT and CDR2 FRNRAP come from the germline V gene. This CDR3 has 16 residues. The V gene lost 5 bases and the J gene lost 2 bases, with 19 bases spanning the gap.